This T cell receptor (beta chain) was observed in a study of a mutant IDH1 vaccine in newly diagnosed glioma. Study context: Patients were pretreated with radiotherapy, temozolomide, or both, mostly both.

Here immunoSEQ multiplex PCR was the method, and the copy in TCRdb shows in-frame clones only, minus some. In the table there are under 65,000 clones, roughly 80% of which are singletons. Noted time point: baseline, week 1 (first vaccination visit). Treatment denoted: pre-vaccination baseline after standard-of-care therapy. CDR3 length: 13 amino acids. CDR1 and CDR2 (germline): SGDLS, YYNGEE. Trimming took off 5 bases at V and 6 bases at J, with 11 bases between the two ends. This receptor was identified in a young man with glioma. The sample in question was PBMCs, obtained from a glioma patient treated with radiotherapy, temozolomide or both. V is TRBV9 and J is TRBJ1-4; weak D call: TRBD1 (5 bases). CDR3 bases: TGTGCCAGCAGTCGATGGGGGGATGAAAAACTGTTTTTT. Encoded protein: CASSRWGDEKLFF.